The 26 T cell receptor beta chains in this list originate from one sample, sequenced in a study of beta chain features in type 1 diabetes. What was sequenced were expressed TCRB transcripts, since all of the isolated RNA had been reverse transcribed. Sequencing was performed with immunoSEQ multiplex PCR; in TCRdb, only in-frame clones are kept and a portion is missing. This sample yields about 900,000 clones, of which roughly a sixth are seen a single time; around 0.02% belongs to the top ten. The sequenced material came from naive CD4+ T cells from blood. The receptors shown here come from a young woman in good health.

V and J are TRBV4-2 and TRBJ1-5, with D hard to call. V was clipped by 4 bases and J by 4 bases, with 8 bases between them. Germline V CDR1 and CDR2: LGHNA, YNFKEQ. The CDR3 has 13 residues. CDR3 nucleotides: TGTGCCAGCAGCCCGGACGGGAATCAGCCCCAGCATTTT. This encodes CASSPDGNQPQHF.

The chain recombines TRBV7-6 with TRBJ1-3; D not resolved. The CDR3 covers 14 residues. The V gene lost 1 base and the J gene lost 0 bases, with 4 bases spanning the gap. CDR1 and CDR2 (germline): SGHVS, FNYEAQ. CDR3 sequence (DNA): TGTGCCAGCAGCTTAGAACGCTCTGGAAACACCATATATTTT. It encodes CASSLERSGNTIYF.

This clone was seen a handful of times. This chain uses TRBV4-3 with TRBJ2-1; D ambiguous. Germline V gene lookup returns CDR1 LGHNA and CDR2 YSLEER. This CDR3 contains 14 residues. The germline V and J ends were trimmed by 1 base and 4 bases, with 8 bases remaining between them. CDR3 region: CASSQVYSYNEQFF. The CDR3 coding sequence is TGCGCCAGCAGCCAAGTGTATTCATACAATGAGCAGTTCTTC.

The chain carries TRBV28 and TRBJ2-5; D might be TRBD1 or TRBD2, each matching 5 bases. This CDR3 region has 15 residues. Looked up from germline, CDR1 is MDHEN and CDR2 is SYDVKM. V lost 6 bases, J lost 7 bases, and 21 bases lay in between. The CDR3 spells CASRLVGTAAGTQYF. CDR3 bases: TGTGCCAGCAGGCTCGTAGGGACCGCCGCGGGGACCCAGTACTTC.

The chain recombines TRBV18 with TRBJ2-7, with 9 bases matching TRBD1. CDR1 and CDR2 from the germline V gene are KGHSH and LQKENI. V lost 2 bases and J lost 9; bases outside the gene matches: 5. CDR3 size: 13 residues. The CDR3 is CASSPATGGGQYF. The CDR3 nucleotides read TGTGCCAGCTCACCAGCAACAGGGGGCGGGCAGTACTTC. Using reference TRBV18 and TRBJ2-7 for the parts outside the CDR3, the full variable domain is NAGVMQNPRHLVRRRGQEARLRCSPMKGHSHVYWYRQLPEEGLKFMVYLQKENIIDESGMPKERFSAEFPKEGPSILRIQQVVRGDSAAYFCASSPATGGGQYFGPGTRLTVT.

The V call is TRBV5-5, the J call TRBJ2-1; D tentatively fits TRBD1 or TRBD2 (5 bases each). The V gene lost 3 bases and the J gene lost 0 bases, with 10 bases spanning the gap. The CDR3 is made up of 15 amino acids. Germline assignment: CDR1 SGHKS and CDR2 YYEKEE (reference sequence). The CDR3 region is CASSSGRGSYNEQFF. The CDR3 region has the DNA TGTGCCAGCAGCTCGGGACGAGGCTCCTACAATGAGCAGTTCTTC.

The table lists this clone with a few counts. In nucleotides, the CDR3 is TGTGCCAGTAGAAAGACCGACTACTCTGGAAACACCATATATTTT. Translated: CASRKTDYSGNTIYF. V usage is TRBV19 and J usage is TRBJ1-3; D unresolved. The V end was cut by 6 bases, the J end by 0 bases, with 12 bases between. Germline lookup yields CDR1 LNHDA and CDR2 SQIVND (reference sequence). There are 15 residues in the CDR3.

The V and J genes are TRBV14 and TRBJ2-1, with a possible D match to TRBD1 (6 bases). There are 17 residues in the CDR3. The ends were cut back, 4 bases at V and 0 bases at J, with 16 bases in the middle. The germline V gene encodes CDR1 SGHDN and CDR2 FVKESK. For the CDR3, the DNA is TGTGCCAGCAGCCCCCTAACAGGGCAATACTCCTACAATGAGCAGTTCTTC. Its protein product is CASSPLTGQYSYNEQFF. The full variable domain, its missing parts supplied by reference TRBV14 and TRBJ2-1, is EAGVTQFPSHSVIEKGQTVTLRCDPISGHDNLYWYRRVMGKEIKFLLHFVKESKQDESGMPNNRFLAERTGGTYSTLKVQPAELEDSGVYFCASSPLTGQYSYNEQFFGPGTRLTVL.

The V and J genes are TRBV7-6 and TRBJ1-4, with 10 bases that match TRBD1. With 4 bases clipped from V and 7 bases from J, the junction kept 3 bases outside the gene matches. Looked up from germline, CDR1 is SGHVS and CDR2 is FNYEAQ. The CDR3 contains 14 residues. The CDR3 nucleotides are TGTGCCAGCAGCTCGGGACAGGGGAGTGAAAAACTGTTTTTT. Protein: CASSSGQGSEKLFF. The variable domain in full, with the rest retrieved from reference TRBV7-6 and TRBJ1-4, is GAGVSQSPRYKVTKRGQDVALRCDPISGHVSLYWYRQALGQGPEFLTYFNYEAQQDKSGLPNDRFSAERPEGSISTLTIQRTEQRDSAMYRCASSSGQGSEKLFFGSGTQLSVL.

This clone was seen a few times. The genes are TRBV7-8 and TRBJ2-5; 8 positions match TRBD1. The germline gives CDR1 SGHVS, CDR2 FQNEAQ. The CDR3 length is 15 residues. Unmatched junction bases numbered 10, after V lost 5 bases and J lost 5 bases. The CDR3 region is CASSPETGAGETQYF. The CDR3, as DNA: TGTGCCAGCAGCCCAGAGACAGGGGCCGGGGAGACCCAGTACTTC. Full variable domain (remainder filled in from reference TRBV7-8 and TRBJ2-5): GAGVSQSPRYKVAKRGQDVALRCDPISGHVSLFWYQQALGQGPEFLTYFQNEAQLDKSGLPSDRFFAERPEGSVSTLKIQRTQQEDSAVYLCASSPETGAGETQYFGPGTRLLVL.

A few counts support this clone. This rearrangement joins TRBV5-4 to TRBJ2-1; D is uncertain. In germline, CDR1 is SGHNT, CDR2 YYREEE (reference sequence). The CDR3 consists of 15 residues. The V and J ends lost 4 bases and 0 bases respectively, with 11 bases between them. The DNA of the CDR3 is TGTGCCAGCAGCCTGGACGGAAGCTCCTACAATGAGCAGTTCTTC. Translating it yields CASSLDGSSYNEQFF.

The genes are TRBV6-1 and TRBJ2-1, with a weak D call TRBD2 (5 bases). Germline CDR1 and CDR2: MNHNS and SASEGT. The CDR3 totals 15 residues. V was pared by 4 bases and J by 4 bases, with 14 bases between. In DNA, the CDR3 is TGTGCCAGCAGTGGGGTGCTGGGAGCATACAATGAGCAGTTCTTC. This sequence encodes CASSGVLGAYNEQFF.

The chain recombines TRBV7-8 with TRBJ1-1; D gene uncertain. The CDR3 covers 14 residues. The V gene lost 2 bases and the J gene lost 5 bases, with 12 bases spanning the gap. The germline gives CDR1 SGHVS, CDR2 FQNEAQ. The CDR3 DNA sequence: TGTGCCAGCAGCTTAAGCCCTCCAGGAACTGAAGCTTTCTTT. Translation gives CASSLSPPGTEAFF.

The chain links TRBV10-3 to TRBJ2-1, with unresolved D. Trimming cost V 11 bases and J 7 bases, with 12 bases left between them. The CDR3 covers 11 residues. The germline CDR1 and CDR2 sequences are ENHRY and SYGVKD. The CDR3 spells CALLAGNEQFF. The CDR3 DNA reads TGTGCCCTTCTTGCCGGAAATGAGCAGTTCTTC.

This sequence joins TRBV7-2 and TRBJ2-1; 11 bases match TRBD2. With V trimmed by 6 bases and J by 10 bases, 8 bases remained unmatched. CDR3 length: 14 residues. CDR1 and CDR2 (germline): SGHTA, FQGNSA. CDR3 nucleotide sequence: TGTGCCAGCAGTCATACTAGCGGGAGTTACGAGCAGTTCTTC. It is translated as CASSHTSGSYEQFF.

CDR3 protein: CASSLFQIPAGELFF. CDR3 nucleotides: TGTGCCAGCAGCTTGTTCCAGATTCCGGCCGGGGAGCTGTTTTTT. The chain links TRBV5-6 to TRBJ2-2; no clear D gene. This CDR3 has 15 residues. The germline gives CDR1 SGHDT, CDR2 YYEEEE. V lost 1 base and J lost 6, with 13 bases in between.

A word on this clone: One end of the junction fails to match germline, which may point to a read error. This sequence joins TRBV15 and TRBJ2-7; 7 bases line up with TRBD1. This CDR3 region has 15 residues. Per germline, CDR1 LNHNV and CDR2 YYDKDF (reference sequence). The CDR3 DNA reads as TGTGCCACCAGCACAGGGGGTACCCGAACCTACGGGCAGTACTTC. It specifies CATSTGGTRTYGQYF.

The chain combines TRBV6-1 with TRBJ2-3; the D is unclear. The CDR3 extends over 13 amino acids. CDR1 is MNHNS and CDR2 is SASEGT in the germline V gene. Trimming removed 4 bases from V and 2 bases from J, with 7 bases in between. CDR3 sequence: CASSGLHTDTQYF. The CDR3 DNA reads TGTGCCAGCAGTGGCCTTCACACAGATACGCAGTATTTT.

This clone occurred a few times. The gene calls are TRBV11-2 and TRBJ2-1, with a weak D call TRBD2 (6 bases). V was shortened by 2 bases and J by 9 bases, with 17 bases between the two germline ends. Germline V lookup: CDR1 SGHAT, CDR2 FQNNGV. The CDR3 runs 15 residues. The CDR3 nucleotides read TGTGCCAGCAGCTTATCGCTAGCGCGGTTTGGTGAGCAGTTCTTC. Residues: CASSLSLARFGEQFF.

There are a few counts of this clone. The rearrangement joins TRBV14 to TRBJ1-3; TRBD1 aligns across 7 bases. This CDR3 is built from 16 residues. V lost 3 bases to trimming and J lost 3 bases; unmatched junction nucleotides: 8. Germline CDR1 reads SGHDN; CDR2 reads FVKESK. In DNA, the CDR3 is TGTGCCAGCAGCCAGGACAGGCGACTATATGGAAACACCATATATTTT. Translation: CASSQDRRLYGNTIYF.

This clone was picked up many times. The rearrangement links TRBV7-2 to TRBJ2-3, with D possibly matching TRBD1 (6 bases). This CDR3 spans 13 amino acids. Trimming left V 5 bases short and J 6 bases short, with 12 bases between. Per germline, CDR1 SGHTA and CDR2 FQGNSA. CDR3 residues: CASSTYQGDTQYF. CDR3 coding DNA: TGTGCCAGCAGCACATACCAGGGGGATACGCAGTATTTT.

This clone was seen more than once but under ten times. The rearrangement uses TRBV29-1 and TRBJ2-1; TRBD2 agrees at 10 bases. With V trimmed by 7 bases and J by 5 bases, 8 bases remained unmatched. The germline CDR1 and CDR2 sequences are SQVTM and ANQGSEA. This CDR3 is 14 amino acids long. The CDR3 DNA sequence: TGCAGCGCTGGGACTAGCGTAGTACACAATGAGCAGTTCTTC. Protein: CSAGTSVVHNEQFF.

Turning to this clone: A read error may account for a junction end that differs from germline. This chain joins TRBV19 and TRBJ1-1; D may be TRBD1 (5 bases). Germline V gives CDR1 LNHDA, CDR2 SQIVND (reference sequence). CDR3 length: 15 residues. The CDR3 loop reads CASSIMAGLNTGAFF. The DNA of the CDR3 is TGTGCCAGTAGTATTATGGCAGGGCTGAACACTGGAGCTTTCTTT.

This clone turned up a few times. Other DNA sequences from this sample encode an identical CDR3 as well. This chain links TRBV6-5 with TRBJ1-1; possibly TRBD1 for D (5 bases). Germline V gene data show CDR1 as MNHEY and CDR2 as SVGAGI. This CDR3 is built from 14 residues. V lost 2 bases and J 0 bases, leaving 7 bases between the germline ends. The CDR3 sequence is CASSYRGLNTEAFF. As DNA, the CDR3 is TGTGCCAGCAGTTACCGGGGCCTGAACACTGAAGCTTTCTTT.

This clone was seen ten or more times. The V gene is TRBV19, the J gene TRBJ2-1; the match to TRBD2 covers 9 bases. The CDR3 extends over 14 amino acids. The germline CDR1 and CDR2 sequences are LNHDA and SQIVND (reference sequence). V lost 6 bases and J lost 9; bases outside the gene matches: 9. In DNA form, the CDR3 reads TGTGCCAGTAGGTCCCTAGCGGGACAGAGTGAGCAGTTCTTC. Translated, it gives CASRSLAGQSEQFF.

The chain uses TRBV4-3 and TRBJ2-1; 13 bases fit TRBD2. The CDR3 sequence is 18 residues long. Trimming took 4 bases from V and 7 from J; bases not matched to a gene: 13. CDR1 is LGHNA and CDR2 is YSLEER in the germline V gene. The CDR3 nucleotides are TGCGCCAGCAGCCGAACTAGCGGGAGGGCCTCGATGTTGAATGAGCAGTTCTTC. Its protein is CASSRTSGRASMLNEQFF.